The clone carrying this TCR beta chain appeared a few times. This sample was included in a study of patients and donors after allogeneic stem cell transplantation. Trimming left V 4 bases short and J 5 bases short, with 11 bases between. There are 13 residues in the CDR3. CDR1 and CDR2 from the germline V gene are SGHNT and YENEEA. TCRdb re-analysed the RT-PCR reads in MiXCR, keeping a single row per CDR3 protein. The data show fewer than 75,000 distinct CDR3 sequences, about 30% seen once. The TCR was taken from a human donor who was either an allogeneic HSCT recipient or a stem cell or donor lymphocyte infusion donor (not recorded which). It is not recorded whose cells these are; they may come from a transplant donor. The J gene is TRBJ2-5, the V gene TRBV11-3; D uncertain. The specimen sequenced was blood, either unsorted or a sorted T cell fraction (not recorded which). The DNA of the CDR3 is TGTGCCAGCAGCTCGGACCAAGGGGAGACCCAGTACTTC. It specifies CASSSDQGETQYF.